What follows is one TCR beta chain and its context. Trimming cost V 5 bases and J 6 bases; bases outside gene matches: 10. The germline gives CDR1 LNHDA, CDR2 SQIVND (reference sequence). The CDR3 is 15 amino acids. Produced via immunoSEQ multiplex PCR; TCRdb's table is partial and in-frame only. The data show 100,000 to 150,000 clones, around 90% seen once. The entry originates in a study of control samples from healthy donors and cancer patients. V usage is TRBV19 and J usage is TRBJ1-2; 9 bases map to TRBD1. The receptor comes from a man aged 45 to 65 in good health. Sequencing was carried out using blood. In DNA form, the CDR3 reads TGTGCCAGTAGTGTCCCCCGGGACAGGGTTAATGGCTACACCTTC. The encoded protein is CASSVPRDRVNGYTF.